Listed below are T cell receptor beta chains from one sample, sequenced in a study of blood T cell repertoires in COVID-19. Sequencing used immunoSEQ multiplex PCR; TCRdb keeps in-frame clones, though not all of them. Of roughly 350,000 clones in the sample, approximately 90% were seen once. Specimen: peripheral blood. All receptors come from a woman aged 18-29 years who had recovered from COVID-19. Both conserved end residues are part of each CDR3. Fields, in order: V gene, J gene, D gene, clone size, CDR3 protein, CDR3 DNA. D genes are given only for firm matches. Expanded clones get a size class; other rows say once, few or many, or leave the size out.

TRBV11-3	TRBJ2-5	.	.	CASSLDRTVSRETQYF	TGTGCCAGCAGCTTAGATCGAACAGTCTCCCGGGAGACCCAGTACTTC
TRBV11-2	TRBJ2-1	TRBD2	once	CASSLSGLDSNEQFF	TGTGCCAGCAGCTTATCGGGACTAGACTCTAATGAGCAGTTCTTC
TRBV7-8	TRBJ1-5	TRBD1	.	CASSQSGTEGLSQPQHF	TGTGCCAGCAGCCAGTCGGGGACAGAGGGGCTATCTCAGCCCCAGCATTTT
TRBV5-1	TRBJ2-5	.	.	CASSLVGNQETQYF	TGCGCCAGCAGCTTGGTGGGCAACCAAGAGACCCAGTACTTC
TRBV6-5	TRBJ1-5	TRBD1	few	CASRTGTGGDQPQHF	TGTGCCAGCAGGACTGGGACAGGGGGTGATCAGCCCCAGCATTTT
TRBV3-1/TRBV3-2	TRBJ2-2	.	.	CASSQDSTVWELFF	TGTGCCAGCAGCCAAGATAGTACAGTTTGGGAGCTGTTTTTT
TRBV12-5	TRBJ2-1	.	.	CASGLVLGRTSYNEQFF	TGTGCTAGTGGTTTGGTACTTGGGAGAACCTCCTACAATGAGCAGTTCTTC
TRBV29-1	TRBJ2-1	.	.	CSVELVQQFF	TGCAGCGTTGAATTAGTACAGCAGTTCTTC
TRBV7-2	TRBJ2-6	.	.	CASSAYRAGANVLTF	TGTGCCAGCAGCGCGTACAGGGCTGGGGCCAACGTCCTGACTTTC
TRBV6-2/TRBV6-3	TRBJ2-4	.	.	CASSYSGADFLAKNIQYF	TGTGCCAGCAGTTACTCAGGAGCGGATTTCCTAGCCAAAAACATTCAGTACTTC
TRBV6-4	TRBJ1-1	.	.	CASSGQMNTEAFF	TGTGCCAGCAGTGGACAGATGAACACTGAAGCTTTCTTT
TRBV9	TRBJ2-2	TRBD2	few	CASSVSLAGDHTGELFF	TGTGCCAGCAGCGTAAGCCTAGCGGGAGATCACACCGGGGAGCTGTTTTTT
TRBV19	TRBJ2-1	TRBD2	.	CASSKAGVGYEQFF	TGTGCCAGTAGTAAGGCGGGAGTTGGGTATGAGCAGTTCTTC
TRBV4-3	TRBJ2-2	.	.	CASSQTSFAGELFF	TGCGCCAGCAGCCAAACTAGTTTCGCCGGGGAGCTGTTTTTT